The source of this T cell receptor (beta chain) is a study of vaccination effects on CD4 cells after COVID-19. General observations from the study: The study, lacking early post-infection timepoints, had few convalescent patients. Late post-vaccination, clones induced by infection and those induced by vaccine underwent marked clonal contraction.

From germline, CDR1 is SGHRS and CDR2 YFSETQ. V was pared by 6 bases and J by 10 bases, with 11 bases between. The CDR3 spans 11 residues. This clone was seen a few times. What it recognizes is unknown. TCRdb's table, derived via immunoSEQ multiplex PCR, lists solely in-frame clones and lacks some. In the table there are about 27,000 clones, roughly two thirds of which are singletons. Before sequencing, viral peptide pools were used by the ViraFEST assay to expand antigen-specific CD4+ T cells. Culture proceeded for roughly ten days, and CD4+ T cells were then isolated. Neither prior SARS-CoV-2 infection nor positive nucleocapsid antibodies were present in the vaccine recipients. Researchers swapped half the medium for IL-2 medium on both days 3 and 7.

The V and J genes are TRBV5-1 and TRBJ2-1, with a weak D call TRBD1 (5 bases). The material sequenced was CD4+ T cells from PBMCs cultured with SARS-CoV-2 spike peptides, taken before COVID-19 vaccination. This TCR was sampled from a human donor who received a COVID-19 vaccine. CDR3 nucleotides: TGCGCCAGCAAAGACAGATACGAGCAGTTCTTC. Translation gives CASKDRYEQFF.